The 21 T cell receptor beta chains reported below all come from one sample, sequenced in a study of blood T cell repertoires in COVID-19. Libraries were prepared by immunoSEQ multiplex PCR; TCRdb keeps only in-frame clonotypes and omits some of them. Of approximately 400,000 clones in the sample, 70% to 85% are singletons; the top ten hold roughly 1.2%. Input material: peripheral blood. Receptors originate from a human donor with acute or convalescent COVID-19. The donor label of this sample is uncertain.

The V call is TRBV6-5, the J call TRBJ1-5; 9 positions match TRBD1. Germline V lookup: CDR1 MNHEY, CDR2 SVGAGI. Trimming at V came to 5 bases and at J to 4 bases, leaving 6 bases not matched to a gene. The CDR3 extends over 15 amino acids. This chain's CDR3 is CASSPDRGPNQPQHF. In DNA form, the CDR3 reads TGTGCCAGCAGTCCGGACAGGGGCCCTAATCAGCCCCAGCATTTT.

Written as DNA, the CDR3 is TGTGCCAACGGTAGGCGAGGGACAGGGAATAATGAAAAACTGTTTTTT. This gives the protein CANGRRGTGNNEKLFF. The rearrangement joins TRBV19 to TRBJ1-4, with 9 bases that match TRBD1. The CDR3 runs 16 residues. Germline V gene sequence: CDR1 LNHDA, CDR2 SQIVND (reference sequence). With 10 bases clipped from V and 4 bases from J, the junction kept 13 bases outside the gene matches.

The genes are TRBV5-5 and TRBJ1-1; TRBD1 might be the D (5 bases). This CDR3 has 15 amino acids. Trimming left V 4 bases short and J 1 base short, with 14 bases between. CDR1 and CDR2 (germline): SGHKS, YYEKEE (reference sequence). CDR3 coding DNA: TGTGCCAGCAGCGCGGTCCCGGGGGAGAACACTGAAGCTTTCTTT. Its translation is CASSAVPGENTEAFF.

This chain joins TRBV11-3 and TRBJ2-3; D is unclear. The V gene lost 8 bases and the J gene lost 0 bases, with 15 bases spanning the gap. Per the germline V gene, CDR1 is SGHNT and CDR2 is YENEEA. The CDR3 totals 15 residues. The CDR3 nucleotides read TGTGCCAGCTCTTTAACCGGGTTTAGCACAGATACGCAGTATTTT. It codes for CASSLTGFSTDTQYF.

This chain links TRBV19 with TRBJ2-1; a possible D gene is TRBD2 (6 bases). Germline CDR1 LNHDA, CDR2 SQIVND (reference sequence). The CDR3 runs 16 residues. V was shortened by 4 bases and J by 3 bases, with 16 bases between the two germline ends. The CDR3 bases are TGTGCCAGTAGTAATCTATGGAAGGAGGGCTACAATGAGCAGTTCTTC. It specifies CASSNLWKEGYNEQFF.

The chain employs TRBV11-2 and TRBJ1-4; D unclear. The CDR3 contains 16 residues. In germline, CDR1 is SGHAT, CDR2 FQNNGV. V was shortened by 0 bases and J by 3 bases, with 11 bases between the two germline ends. CDR3 DNA sequence: TGTGCCAGCAGCTTAGAGGAGGAGGTTGCTAATGAAAAACTGTTTTTT. Its protein product is CASSLEEEVANEKLFF.

The chain couples TRBV18 to TRBJ1-6; D gene uncertain. Germline V gives CDR1 KGHSH, CDR2 LQKENI. Trimming took off 3 bases at V and 4 bases at J, with 13 bases between the two ends. The CDR3 has 16 residues. The CDR3 reads CASSPMEVGYNSPLHF. The DNA for the CDR3 is TGTGCCAGCTCACCGATGGAGGTGGGATATAATTCACCCCTCCACTTT.

The gene calls are TRBV5-1 and TRBJ1-1; 10 nucleotides line up with TRBD1. This CDR3 spans 15 amino acids. The J segment lost 3 bases and the V segment lost 4 bases, leaving 6 bases of the junction unmatched. Per germline, CDR1 SGHRS and CDR2 YFSETQ. This chain's CDR3 is CASSGDRGRDTEAFF. The CDR3 region has the DNA TGCGCCAGCAGCGGGGACAGGGGTAGGGACACTGAAGCTTTCTTT.

This rearrangement joins TRBV7-9 to TRBJ1-1; TRBD1 agrees at 10 bases. The CDR3 consists of 14 residues. Germline CDR1 SEHNR, CDR2 FQNEAQ (reference sequence). V trimming: 5 bases; J trimming: 5 bases; junction bases outside the gene matches: 5. Here the CDR3 DNA reads TGTGCCAGCAGCGACGGGACAGGGGTGACTGAAGCTTTCTTT. This gives the protein CASSDGTGVTEAFF.

The chain employs TRBV5-4 and TRBJ1-2; D is perhaps TRBD1 (6 bases). The germline V gene has CDR1 SGHNT and CDR2 YYREEE (reference sequence). This CDR3 comprises 16 residues. The V end was cut by 4 bases, the J end by 3 bases, with 19 bases between. The CDR3 sequence is CASSLGPKGVDYGYTF. CDR3 DNA sequence: TGTGCCAGCAGCCTTGGCCCCAAGGGGGTCGACTATGGCTACACCTTC.

This chain uses TRBV2 with TRBJ2-2, with 7 bases aligning to TRBD2. The CDR3 runs to 14 residues. Germline CDR1 and CDR2: SNHLY and FYNNEI. V lost 6 bases and J lost 4; bases outside the gene matches: 5. The CDR3 sequence: CASRIREGTGELFF. The CDR3 DNA follows: TGTGCCAGCAGGATCAGGGAGGGCACCGGGGAGCTGTTTTTT. Together with reference TRBV2 and TRBJ2-2, the CDR3 gives the full variable domain: EPEVTQTPSHQVTQMGQEVILRCVPISNHLYFYWYRQILGQKVEFLVSFYNNEISEKSEIFDDQFSVERPDGSNFTLKIRSTKLEDSAMYFCASRIREGTGELFFGEGSRLTVL.

V gene TRBV7-9 combines with J gene TRBJ1-4, with D possibly TRBD1 on 5 matching bases. This CDR3 is built from 15 residues. The V gene's germline CDR1 is SEHNR and CDR2 FQNEAQ (reference sequence). V was shortened by 2 bases and J by 7 bases, with 14 bases between the two germline ends. The CDR3 here is CASSLSDSPIEKLFF. The CDR3 DNA follows: TGTGCCAGCAGCTTATCCGACAGCCCGATTGAAAAACTGTTTTTT.

The chain combines TRBV3-1 (or the pseudogene TRBV3-2) with TRBJ2-3, with 8 bases that match TRBD2. Germline V lookup: CDR1 LGHDT, CDR2 YNNKEL (reference sequence). The CDR3 totals 14 residues. The V gene end was trimmed by 4 bases and the J gene end by 1 base; junction bases not matched to a gene: 1. CDR3: CASSLGGGTDTQYF. In DNA form, the CDR3 reads TGTGCCAGCAGCCTCGGGGGGGGCACAGATACGCAGTATTTT.

V gene TRBV4-2 combines with J gene TRBJ2-5; 10 bases line up with TRBD2. The CDR3 sequence is 17 residues long. Trimming at V came to 0 bases and at J to 5 bases, leaving 9 bases not matched to a gene. CDR1 is LGHNA, CDR2 YNFKEQ, per germline. CDR3 in amino acids: CASSQDLSGGDGETQYF. In DNA, the CDR3 is TGTGCCAGCAGCCAAGATCTGAGCGGGGGGGACGGGGAGACCCAGTACTTC.

CDR3 sequence reads: CASSGVPGGLAKNIQYF. CDR3 sequence (DNA): TGTGCCAGCAGCGGGGTCCCGGGAGGGCTAGCCAAAAACATTCAGTACTTC. The gene calls are TRBV2 and TRBJ2-4, with 8 bases that match TRBD2. The J segment lost 0 bases and the V segment lost 6 bases, leaving 10 bases of the junction unmatched. The CDR3 runs 17 residues. Germline V gene lookup returns CDR1 SNHLY and CDR2 FYNNEI.

The V gene is TRBV10-3, the J gene TRBJ2-1, with a tentative D call TRBD2 (5 bases). V lost 1 base and J 6 bases, leaving 7 bases between the germline ends. The CDR3 covers 13 residues. Germline V lookup: CDR1 ENHRY, CDR2 SYGVKD. This chain's CDR3 is CAISELGSNEQFF. CDR3 DNA sequence: TGTGCCATCAGTGAGTTAGGGAGCAATGAGCAGTTCTTC.

The J gene is TRBJ1-2, the V gene TRBV12-5; possibly TRBD1 for D (6 bases). This CDR3 contains 19 residues. V was shortened by 4 bases and J by 5 bases, with 29 bases between the two germline ends. The germline CDR1 and CDR2 sequences are LGHNT and FRNRAP. CDR3 protein: CASGSKGGVLYDGRYGYTF. The CDR3 DNA is TGTGCTAGTGGTTCCAAGGGGGGGGTCCTTTACGACGGTCGTTATGGCTACACCTTC. The full variable domain, with the rest looked up from reference TRBV12-5 and TRBJ1-2, is DARVTQTPRHKVTEMGQEVTMRCQPILGHNTVFWYRQTMMQGLELLAYFRNRAPLDDSGMPKDRFSAEMPDATLATLKIQPSEPRDSAVYFCASGSKGGVLYDGRYGYTFGSGTRLTVV.

As concerns this clone: One end of the junction varies from germline; a read error may be responsible. The chain has TRBV12-3 or TRBV12-4 and TRBJ2-7; 10 bases are a match to TRBD1. The length of the CDR3 is 12 residues. CDR3 bases: TGTGCCAGCAGCAACAACCGGGACAGGGGAACCTTC. Amino acid sequence: CASSNNRDRGTF.

V usage is TRBV2 and J usage is TRBJ2-3; 10 bases are shared with TRBD2. The germline V gene encodes CDR1 SNHLY and CDR2 FYNNEI. Unmatched junction bases numbered 8, after V lost 6 bases and J lost 5 bases. The CDR3 covers 15 residues. The DNA for the CDR3 is TGTGCCAGCAGGGGTAGCGGGGGGAGGGGAGATACGCAGTATTTT. Its translation: CASRGSGGRGDTQYF.

The rearrangement joins TRBV7-7 to TRBJ2-2; perhaps TRBD1 as D (5 bases). Germline loops: CDR1 SSHAT, CDR2 FNYEAQ (reference sequence). The CDR3 spans 17 residues. The ends were cut back, 1 base at V and 2 bases at J, with 14 bases in the middle. The chain's CDR3 is CASSLGGDYINTGELFF. The CDR3 nucleotides read TGTGCCAGCAGCTTAGGGGGCGATTATATAAACACCGGGGAGCTGTTTTTT.

This sequence joins TRBV2 and TRBJ2-7, with TRBD2 matching 8 bases. The ends lost 8 bases at V and 6 bases at J; junction bases unmatched: 9. The CDR3 length is 13 residues. Per the germline V gene, CDR1 is SNHLY and CDR2 is FYNNEI. CDR3 bases: TGTGCCAGCCGCCCCGGGACTAGGCGCGAGCAGTACTTC. This codes for CASRPGTRREQYF.